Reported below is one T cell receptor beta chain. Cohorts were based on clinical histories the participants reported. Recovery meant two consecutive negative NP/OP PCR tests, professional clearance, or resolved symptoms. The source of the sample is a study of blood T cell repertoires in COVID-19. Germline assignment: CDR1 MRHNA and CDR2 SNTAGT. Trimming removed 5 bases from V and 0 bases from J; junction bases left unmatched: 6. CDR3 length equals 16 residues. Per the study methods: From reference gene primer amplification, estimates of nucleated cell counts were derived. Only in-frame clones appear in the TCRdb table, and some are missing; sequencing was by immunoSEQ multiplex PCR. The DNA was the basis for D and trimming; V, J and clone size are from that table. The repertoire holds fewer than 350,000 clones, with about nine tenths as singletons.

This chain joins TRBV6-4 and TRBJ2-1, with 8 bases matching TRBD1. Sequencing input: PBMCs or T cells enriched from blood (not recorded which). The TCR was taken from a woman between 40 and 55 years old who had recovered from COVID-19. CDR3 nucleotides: TGTGCCAGCAGTCCGACAGGGGCCCCCTCCTACAATGAGCAGTTCTTC. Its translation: CASSPTGAPSYNEQFF.